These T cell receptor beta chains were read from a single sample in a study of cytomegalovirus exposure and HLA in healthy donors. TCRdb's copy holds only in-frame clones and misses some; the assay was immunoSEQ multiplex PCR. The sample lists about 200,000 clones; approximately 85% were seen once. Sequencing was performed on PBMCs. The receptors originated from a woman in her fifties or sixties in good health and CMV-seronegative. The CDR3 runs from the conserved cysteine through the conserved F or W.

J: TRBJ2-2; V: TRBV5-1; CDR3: CASSSLSGRGSGELFF
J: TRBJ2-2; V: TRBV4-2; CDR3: CASSQDLVATGELFF
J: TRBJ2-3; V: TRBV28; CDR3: CASSFVSGRARNTQYF
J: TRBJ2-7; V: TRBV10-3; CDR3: CAISESGGFREQYF
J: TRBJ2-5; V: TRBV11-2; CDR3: CASSLEYQGEKETQYF
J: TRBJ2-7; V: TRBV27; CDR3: CASSLSARGYEQYF
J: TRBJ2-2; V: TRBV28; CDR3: CAIRGTGRTGELFF
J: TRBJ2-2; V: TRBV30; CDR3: CAWSFPNPRPGELFF
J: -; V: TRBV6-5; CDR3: CASSSNQDRVGEQYF
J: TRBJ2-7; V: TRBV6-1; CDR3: CASSAYRGLAGGSSYEQYF
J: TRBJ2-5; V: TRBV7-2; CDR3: CASSSQGVETQYF
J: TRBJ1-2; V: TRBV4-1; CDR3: CASSQAGQGGGYTF
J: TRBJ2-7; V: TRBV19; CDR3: CASSGDSGAMFYEQYF
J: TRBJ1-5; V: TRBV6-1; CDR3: CASRTGRISNQPQHF
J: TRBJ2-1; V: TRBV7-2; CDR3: CASSQTRNEQFF
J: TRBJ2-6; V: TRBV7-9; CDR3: CSSSPGRTPPGANVLTF
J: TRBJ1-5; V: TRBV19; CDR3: CASSRLPGQGNQPQHF
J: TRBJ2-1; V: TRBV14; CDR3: CASSARTSGKNNEQFF
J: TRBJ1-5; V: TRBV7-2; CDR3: CASSLVAGRDQPQHF
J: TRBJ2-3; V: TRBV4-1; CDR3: CASSQEGTSIYTQYF
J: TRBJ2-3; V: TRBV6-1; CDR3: CASSEAAGAPDTQYF
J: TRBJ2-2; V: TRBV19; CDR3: CASSRGRGSNTGELFF
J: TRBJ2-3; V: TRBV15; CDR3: CATSSFLARAPGDTQYF
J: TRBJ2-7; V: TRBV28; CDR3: CASSPTSGANYEQYF
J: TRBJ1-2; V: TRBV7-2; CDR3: CASSLGPSNYGYTF